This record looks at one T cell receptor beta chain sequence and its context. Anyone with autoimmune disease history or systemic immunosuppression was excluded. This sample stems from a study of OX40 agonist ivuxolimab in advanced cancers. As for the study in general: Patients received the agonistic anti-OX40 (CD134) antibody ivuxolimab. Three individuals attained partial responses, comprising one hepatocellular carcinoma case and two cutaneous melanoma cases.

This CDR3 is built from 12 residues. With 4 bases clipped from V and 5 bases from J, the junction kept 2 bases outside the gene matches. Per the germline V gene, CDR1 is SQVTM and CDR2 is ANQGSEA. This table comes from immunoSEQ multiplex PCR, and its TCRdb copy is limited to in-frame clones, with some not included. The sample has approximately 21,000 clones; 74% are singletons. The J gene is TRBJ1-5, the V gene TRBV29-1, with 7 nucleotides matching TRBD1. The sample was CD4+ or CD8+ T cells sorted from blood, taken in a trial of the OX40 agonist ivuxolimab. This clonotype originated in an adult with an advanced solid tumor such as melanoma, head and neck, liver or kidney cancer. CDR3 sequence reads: CSVGQGDQPQHF. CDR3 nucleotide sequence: TGCAGCGTTGGTCAGGGGGATCAGCCCCAGCATTTT.